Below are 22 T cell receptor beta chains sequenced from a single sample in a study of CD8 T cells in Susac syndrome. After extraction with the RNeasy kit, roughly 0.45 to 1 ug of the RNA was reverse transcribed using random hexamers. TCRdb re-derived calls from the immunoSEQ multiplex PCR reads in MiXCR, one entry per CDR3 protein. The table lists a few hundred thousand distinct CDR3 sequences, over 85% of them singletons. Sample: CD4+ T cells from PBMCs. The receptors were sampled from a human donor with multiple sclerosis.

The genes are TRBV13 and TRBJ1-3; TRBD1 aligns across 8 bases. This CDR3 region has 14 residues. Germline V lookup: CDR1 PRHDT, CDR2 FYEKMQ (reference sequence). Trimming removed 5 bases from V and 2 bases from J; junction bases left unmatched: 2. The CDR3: CASSPDRAGNTIYF. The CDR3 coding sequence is TGTGCCAGCAGCCCGGACAGGGCTGGAAACACCATATATTTT.

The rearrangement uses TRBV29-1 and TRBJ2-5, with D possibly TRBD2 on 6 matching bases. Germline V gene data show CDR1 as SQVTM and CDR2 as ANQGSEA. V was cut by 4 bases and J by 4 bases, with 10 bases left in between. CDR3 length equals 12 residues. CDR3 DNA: TGCAGCGTTGGGACTACACGAGAGACCCAGTACTTC. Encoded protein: CSVGTTRETQYF.

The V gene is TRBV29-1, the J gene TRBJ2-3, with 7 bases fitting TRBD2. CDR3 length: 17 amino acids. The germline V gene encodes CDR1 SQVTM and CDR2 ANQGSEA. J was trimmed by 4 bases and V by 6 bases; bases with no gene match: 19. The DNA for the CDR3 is TGCAGCGTAGACGGCCGTGGGGGGGGATTGCGCCCAGATACGCAGTATTTT. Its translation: CSVDGRGGGLRPDTQYF.

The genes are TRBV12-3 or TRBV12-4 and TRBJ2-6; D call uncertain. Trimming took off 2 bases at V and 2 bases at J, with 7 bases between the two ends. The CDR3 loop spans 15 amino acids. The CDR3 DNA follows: TGTGCCAGCAGTTTACGGACCCCTGGGGCCAACGTCCTGACTTTC. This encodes CASSLRTPGANVLTF.

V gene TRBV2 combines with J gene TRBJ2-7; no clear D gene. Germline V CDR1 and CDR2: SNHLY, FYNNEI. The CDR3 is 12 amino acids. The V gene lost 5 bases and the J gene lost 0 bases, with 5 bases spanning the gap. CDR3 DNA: TGTGCCAGCAGTTTCAGCTCCTACGAGCAGTACGTC. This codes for CASSFSSYEQYV.

The CDR3 loop reads CSGRLAGTDYGYTF. The CDR3 DNA reads as TGCAGCGGCAGACTGGCGGGAACGGACTATGGCTACACCTTC. The chain employs TRBV29-1 and TRBJ1-2; no reliable D call. CDR3 length equals 14 residues. V dropped 7 bases and J dropped 3 bases, with 18 bases sitting between them. CDR1 is SQVTM, CDR2 ANQGSEA, per germline.

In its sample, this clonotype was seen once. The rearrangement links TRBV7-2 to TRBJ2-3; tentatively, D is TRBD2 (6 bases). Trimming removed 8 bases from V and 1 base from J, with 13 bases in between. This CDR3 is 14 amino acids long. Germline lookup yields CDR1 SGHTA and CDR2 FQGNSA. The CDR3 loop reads CASGSGWGTDTQYF. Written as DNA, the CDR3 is TGTGCCAGCGGGAGCGGGTGGGGCACAGATACGCAGTATTTT. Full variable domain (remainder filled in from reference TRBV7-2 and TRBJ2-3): GAGVSQSPSNKVTEKGKDVELRCDPISGHTALYWYRQSLGQGLEFLIYFQGNSAPDKSGLPSDRFSAERTGGSVSTLTIQRTQQEDSAVYLCASGSGWGTDTQYFGPGTRLTVL.

The CDR3 reads CSVETGGGTEAFF. The CDR3 nucleotides are TGCAGCGTGGAGACAGGGGGGGGCACTGAAGCTTTCTTT. The chain carries TRBV29-1 and TRBJ1-1; 9 bases align to TRBD1. CDR3 length: 13 amino acids. The trim removed 6 bases at V and 4 bases at J, leaving 6 bases unmatched. Germline lookup yields CDR1 SQVTM and CDR2 ANQGSEA.

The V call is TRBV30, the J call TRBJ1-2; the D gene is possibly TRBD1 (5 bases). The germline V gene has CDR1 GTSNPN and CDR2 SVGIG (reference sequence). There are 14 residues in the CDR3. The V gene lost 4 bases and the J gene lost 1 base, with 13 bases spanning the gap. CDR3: CAWKKDRINYGYTF. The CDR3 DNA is TGTGCCTGGAAGAAAGACAGAATTAACTATGGCTACACCTTC.

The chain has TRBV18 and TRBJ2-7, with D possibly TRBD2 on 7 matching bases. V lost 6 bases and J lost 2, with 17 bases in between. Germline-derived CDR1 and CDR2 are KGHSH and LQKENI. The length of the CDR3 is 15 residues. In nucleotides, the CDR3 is TGTGCCAGCTCTCCGAGGGCGGGGGCCCCCTACGAGCAGTACTTC. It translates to CASSPRAGAPYEQYF.

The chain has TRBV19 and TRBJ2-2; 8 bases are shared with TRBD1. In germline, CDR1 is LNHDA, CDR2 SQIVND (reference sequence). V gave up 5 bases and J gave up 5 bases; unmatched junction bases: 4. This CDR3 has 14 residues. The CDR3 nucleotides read TGTGCCAGTAGTTCCCAGGGGGCAACCGGGGAGCTGTTTTTT. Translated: CASSSQGATGELFF. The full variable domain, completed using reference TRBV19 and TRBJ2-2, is DGGITQSPKYLFRKEGQNVTLSCEQNLNHDAMYWYRQDPGQGLRLIYYSQIVNDFQKGDIAEGYSVSREKKESFPLTVTSAQKNPTAFYLCASSSQGATGELFFGEGSRLTVL.

CDR3 region: CASSLVEGAPEAFF. Here the CDR3 DNA reads TGTGCCAGCAGCTTAGTGGAGGGGGCCCCTGAAGCTTTCTTT. This chain uses TRBV7-9 with TRBJ1-1, with 7 bases matching TRBD1. The germline V gene has CDR1 SEHNR and CDR2 FQNEAQ (reference sequence). The CDR3 has 14 amino acids. V trimming: 1 base; J trimming: 6 bases; junction bases outside the gene matches: 5. The full variable domain, in which reference TRBV7-9 and TRBJ1-1 provide the parts outside the CDR3, is DTGVSQNPRHKITKRGQNVTFRCDPISEHNRLYWYRQTLGQGPEFLTYFQNEAQLEKSRLLSDRFSAERPKGSFSTLEIQRTEQGDSAMYLCASSLVEGAPEAFFGQGTRLTVV.

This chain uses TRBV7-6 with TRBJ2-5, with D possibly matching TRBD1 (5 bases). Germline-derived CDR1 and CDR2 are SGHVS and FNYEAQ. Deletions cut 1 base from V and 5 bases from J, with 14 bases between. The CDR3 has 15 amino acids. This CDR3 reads CASSLGGLQWETQYF. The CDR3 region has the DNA TGTGCCAGCAGCTTAGGGGGCCTCCAGTGGGAGACCCAGTACTTC.

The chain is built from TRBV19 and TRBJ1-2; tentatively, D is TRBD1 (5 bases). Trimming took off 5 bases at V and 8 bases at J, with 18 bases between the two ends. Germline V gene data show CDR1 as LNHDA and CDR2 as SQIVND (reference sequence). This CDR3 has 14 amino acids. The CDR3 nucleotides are TGTGCCAGTAGTCCCCTCGAGGGGTTGGGCGGCTACACCTTC. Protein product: CASSPLEGLGGYTF.

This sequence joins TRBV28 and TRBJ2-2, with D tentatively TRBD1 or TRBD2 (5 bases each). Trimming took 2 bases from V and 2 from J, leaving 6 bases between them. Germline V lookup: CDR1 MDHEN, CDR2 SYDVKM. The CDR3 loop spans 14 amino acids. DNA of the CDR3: TGTGCCAGCAGTTTAGGGGGAAACACCGGGGAGCTGTTTTTT. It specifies CASSLGGNTGELFF. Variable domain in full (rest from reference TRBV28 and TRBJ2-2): DVKVTQSSRYLVKRTGEKVFLECVQDMDHENMFWYRQDPGLGLRLIYFSYDVKMKEKGDIPEGYSVSREKKERFSLILESASTNQTSMYLCASSLGGNTGELFFGEGSRLTVL.

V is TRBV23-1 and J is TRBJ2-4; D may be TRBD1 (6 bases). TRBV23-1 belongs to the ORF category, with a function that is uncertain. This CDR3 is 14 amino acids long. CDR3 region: CAWKGGLAKNIQYF. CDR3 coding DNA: TGCGCGTGGAAAGGGGGATTAGCCAAAAACATTCAGTACTTC.

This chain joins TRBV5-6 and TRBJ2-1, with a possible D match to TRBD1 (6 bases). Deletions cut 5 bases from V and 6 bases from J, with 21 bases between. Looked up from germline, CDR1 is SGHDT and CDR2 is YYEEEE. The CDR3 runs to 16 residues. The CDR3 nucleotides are TGTGCCAGCAGTTTATCATTTTGGACAGACGGCAATGAGCAGTTCTTC. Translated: CASSLSFWTDGNEQFF.

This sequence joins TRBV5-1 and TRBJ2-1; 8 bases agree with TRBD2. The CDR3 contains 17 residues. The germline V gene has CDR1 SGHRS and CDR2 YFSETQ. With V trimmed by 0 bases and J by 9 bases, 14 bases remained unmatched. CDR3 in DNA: TGCGCCAGCAGCTTGGTTTTAAGCGGGAGAGTACCAACTGAGCAGTTCTTC. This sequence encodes CASSLVLSGRVPTEQFF.

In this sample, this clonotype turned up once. CDR3 in DNA: TGTGCCAGCTCTCCTAAAGAAGGGTTCTCCTACGAGCAGTACTTC. Translating gives CASSPKEGFSYEQYF. The chain has TRBV18 and TRBJ2-7; no definite D call. The ends were cut back, 6 bases at V and 0 bases at J, with 15 bases in the middle. The CDR3 extends over 15 amino acids. Germline loops: CDR1 KGHSH, CDR2 LQKENI.

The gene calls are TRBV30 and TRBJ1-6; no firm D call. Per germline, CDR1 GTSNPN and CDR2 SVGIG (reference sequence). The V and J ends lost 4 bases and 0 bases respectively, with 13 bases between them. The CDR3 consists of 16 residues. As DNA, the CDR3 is TGTGCCTGGACCACCTACCCACGCTCCTATAATTCACCCCTCCACTTT. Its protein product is CAWTTYPRSYNSPLHF.

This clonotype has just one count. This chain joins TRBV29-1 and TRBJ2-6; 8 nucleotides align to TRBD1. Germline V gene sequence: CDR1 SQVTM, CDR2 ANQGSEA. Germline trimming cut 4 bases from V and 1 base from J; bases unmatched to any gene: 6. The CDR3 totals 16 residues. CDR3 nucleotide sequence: TGCAGCGTTGTAGGACAGGGAAAGTCTGGGGCCAACGTCCTGACTTTC. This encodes CSVVGQGKSGANVLTF. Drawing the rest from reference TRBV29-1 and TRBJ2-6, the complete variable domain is SAVISQKPSRDICQRGTSLTIQCQVDSQVTMMFWYRQQPGQSLTLIATANQGSEATYESGFVIDKFPISRPNLTFSTLTVSNMSPEDSSIYLCSVVGQGKSGANVLTFGAGSRLTVL.

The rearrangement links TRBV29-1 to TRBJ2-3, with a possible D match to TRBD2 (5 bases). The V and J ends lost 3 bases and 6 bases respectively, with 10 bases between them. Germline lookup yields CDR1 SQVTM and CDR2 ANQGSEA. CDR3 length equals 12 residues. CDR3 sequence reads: CSVDEGLDTQYF. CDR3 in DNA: TGCAGCGTTGATGAGGGTTTGGATACGCAGTATTTT.